This T cell receptor (beta chain) was sequenced in a study of shared clonotypes between healthy human individuals. Whole-study context: Ranging from 18 to 49 in age, donors were two women and three men. Points from the study as a whole: Rarefaction showed that sequencing of sorted subsets was incomplete (despite large depth). Among a handful of donors, approximately 5% of naive CD4 clonotypes were found in common.

Libraries were prepared by immunoSEQ multiplex PCR; TCRdb keeps only in-frame clonotypes and omits some of them. The sample lists millions of clones; 90% to 95% were seen once. Partitioning of CD4+ cells yielded a CD45RA+ naive subset and a CD45RA-negative memory subset. The CDR3 extends over 13 amino acids. Trimming cost V 3 bases and J 9 bases; bases outside gene matches: 6. Germline V gives CDR1 SGHRS, CDR2 YFSETQ. This clone was observed a handful of times. What it binds is unknown. This chain links TRBV5-1 with TRBJ2-1, with 7 bases matching TRBD2. Sequencing was done on a sample of naive CD4+ T cells sorted from blood. The subset: CD45RA+ positively selected. The receptor was isolated from a young man in good health. The CDR3 bases are TGCGCCAGCAGCTCGGCGGGAGATCGTGAGCAGTTCTTC. The encoded protein is CASSSAGDREQFF.